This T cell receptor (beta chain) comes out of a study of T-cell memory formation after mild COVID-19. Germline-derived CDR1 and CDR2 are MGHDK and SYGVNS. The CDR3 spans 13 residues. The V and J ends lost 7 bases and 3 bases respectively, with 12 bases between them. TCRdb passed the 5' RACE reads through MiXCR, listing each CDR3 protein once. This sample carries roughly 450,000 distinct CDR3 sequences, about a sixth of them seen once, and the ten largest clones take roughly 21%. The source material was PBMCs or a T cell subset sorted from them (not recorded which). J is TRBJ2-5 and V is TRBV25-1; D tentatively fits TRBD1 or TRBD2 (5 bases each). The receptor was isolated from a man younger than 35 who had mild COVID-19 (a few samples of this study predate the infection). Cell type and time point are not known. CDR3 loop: CASNRDVKETQYF. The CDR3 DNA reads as TGTGCCAGCAATCGGGACGTAAAAGAGACCCAGTACTTC.